This TCR beta chain originates from a study of regulatory T cells in long-lasting Graves disease. This CDR3 has 15 amino acids. CDR1 is SGHAT, CDR2 FQNNGV, per germline. V gave up 4 bases and J gave up 8 bases, with 18 bases separating them. This clonotype was picked up many times. To make TCR beta libraries, researchers used iRepertoire HTBI primers and Arm-PCR of CDR3 regions. Authors' analysis steps: The samples included 62 TRBV and about 13 TRBJ segments. TCRdb independently ran MiXCR on the multiplex PCR reads; one entry per CDR3 protein. These V and J calls rely on TCRdb rather than the paper's analysis. The sample comprises hundreds of thousands of distinct CDR3 sequences, 13% of which are singletons, and approximately 9.3% rests with the top ten. Time point: newly diagnosed GD, antithyroid drugs for less than 3 months. Extracted PBMC RNA gave rise to the TCR library. These records were also assigned to another study, of T cells in Graves' hyperthyroidism and ophthalmopathy.

This material consisted of peripheral blood mononuclear cells (PBMCs), taken at new diagnosis, from a patient treated with antithyroid drugs. This sequence originates from a man under 40 with Graves disease. The chain has TRBV11-2 and TRBJ2-1; maybe TRBD2 (5 bases). For the CDR3, the DNA is TGTGCCAGCAGCTCACTTGGACTGGAAGACGATGAGCAGTTCTTC. It encodes CASSSLGLEDDEQFF.